The entry below gives a single TCR beta chain sequence along with its context. Its specificity is unknown. PCR involved 60 Vbeta and 13 Jbeta primers. This table comes from immunoSEQ multiplex PCR, and its TCRdb copy is limited to in-frame clones, with some not included. The sample shows some 200,000 clones, over 60% of them seen only once. The data were obtained in a study of cytomegalovirus exposure and HLA in healthy donors. Broader study findings: Researchers reported in a later analysis that a missense DCLRE1C variant was tied to TCR beta V- and J-gene trimming.

The source of this sequence is a man aged 18-30 years in good health and CMV-seronegative. The sequencing sample was made of PBMCs.

The CDR3 coding sequence is TGTGCCAGCAGTTGGGACAGTAGCTCTGGAAACACCATATATTTT. Its protein is CASSWDSSSGNTIYF. The chain has TRBV28 and TRBJ1-3, with 7 bases fitting TRBD1. The CDR3 covers 15 residues. With V trimmed by 4 bases and J by 0 bases, 3 bases remained unmatched. The germline gives CDR1 MDHEN, CDR2 SYDVKM.